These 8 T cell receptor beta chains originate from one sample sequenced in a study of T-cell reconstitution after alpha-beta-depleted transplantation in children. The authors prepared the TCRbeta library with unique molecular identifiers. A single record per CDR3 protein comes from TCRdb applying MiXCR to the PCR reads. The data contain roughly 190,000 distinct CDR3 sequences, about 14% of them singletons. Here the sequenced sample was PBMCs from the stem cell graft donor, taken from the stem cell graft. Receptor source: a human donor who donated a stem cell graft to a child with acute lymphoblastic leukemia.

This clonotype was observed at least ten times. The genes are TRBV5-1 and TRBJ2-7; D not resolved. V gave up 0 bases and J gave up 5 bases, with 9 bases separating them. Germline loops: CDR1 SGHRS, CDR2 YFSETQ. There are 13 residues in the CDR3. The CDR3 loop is CASSLDPLNEQYF. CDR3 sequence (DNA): TGCGCCAGCAGCTTGGACCCTCTCAACGAGCAGTACTTC.

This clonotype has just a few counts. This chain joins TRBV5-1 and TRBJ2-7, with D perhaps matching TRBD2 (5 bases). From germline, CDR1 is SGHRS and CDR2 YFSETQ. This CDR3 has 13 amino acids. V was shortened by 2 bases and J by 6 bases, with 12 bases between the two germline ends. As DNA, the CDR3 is TGCGCCAGCAGCTTAGCGGAGGTCAGCGAGCAGTACTTC. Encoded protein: CASSLAEVSEQYF.

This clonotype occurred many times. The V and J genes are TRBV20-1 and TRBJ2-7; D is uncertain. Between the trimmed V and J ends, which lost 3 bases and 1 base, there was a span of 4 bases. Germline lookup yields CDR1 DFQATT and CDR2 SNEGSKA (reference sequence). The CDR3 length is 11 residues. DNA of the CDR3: TGCAGTGCTAGCCTTTCCTACGAGCAGTACTTC. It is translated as CSASLSYEQYF.

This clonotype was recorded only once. The CDR3 reads CASSQDLEYTEAFF. The CDR3 DNA reads as TGTGCCAGCAGCCAAGATCTGGAATACACTGAAGCTTTCTTT. The rearrangement uses TRBV4-2 and TRBJ1-1; D call uncertain. CDR1 and CDR2 from the germline V gene are LGHNA and YNFKEQ. Deletions cut 0 bases from V and 3 bases from J, with 8 bases between. This CDR3 is built from 14 residues.

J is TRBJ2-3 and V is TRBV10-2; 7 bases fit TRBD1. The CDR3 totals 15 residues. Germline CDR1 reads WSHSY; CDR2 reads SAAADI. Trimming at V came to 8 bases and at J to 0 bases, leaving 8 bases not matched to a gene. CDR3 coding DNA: TGCGCCAGCTCCTTCAACAGGGGAAGCACAGATACGCAGTATTTT. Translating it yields CASSFNRGSTDTQYF.

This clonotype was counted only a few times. This CDR3 is CASSLEVGGAGPDTQYF. The CDR3 DNA sequence: TGCGCCAGCAGCTTGGAGGTGGGGGGCGCGGGCCCAGATACGCAGTATTTT. The chain carries TRBV5-1 and TRBJ2-3; D tentatively fits TRBD1 or TRBD2 (6 bases each). V was clipped by 0 bases and J by 4 bases, with 18 bases between them. The CDR3 sequence is 17 residues long. Germline V lookup: CDR1 SGHRS, CDR2 YFSETQ.

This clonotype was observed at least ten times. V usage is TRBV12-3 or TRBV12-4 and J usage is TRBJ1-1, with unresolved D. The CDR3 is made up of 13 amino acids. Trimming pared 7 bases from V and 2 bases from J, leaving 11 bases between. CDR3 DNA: TGTGCCAGCACCCGGACGGTTAACACTGAAGCTTTCTTT. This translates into CASTRTVNTEAFF.

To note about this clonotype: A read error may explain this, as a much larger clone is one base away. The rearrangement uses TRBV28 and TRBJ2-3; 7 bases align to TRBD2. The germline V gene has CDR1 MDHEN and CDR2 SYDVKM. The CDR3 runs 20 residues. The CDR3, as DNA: TGTGCCAGCGGTTTTTCTGCAGCGGGACCCGTCTGGGGATACACAGATACGCAGTATTTT. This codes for CASGFSAAGPVWGYTDTQYF.